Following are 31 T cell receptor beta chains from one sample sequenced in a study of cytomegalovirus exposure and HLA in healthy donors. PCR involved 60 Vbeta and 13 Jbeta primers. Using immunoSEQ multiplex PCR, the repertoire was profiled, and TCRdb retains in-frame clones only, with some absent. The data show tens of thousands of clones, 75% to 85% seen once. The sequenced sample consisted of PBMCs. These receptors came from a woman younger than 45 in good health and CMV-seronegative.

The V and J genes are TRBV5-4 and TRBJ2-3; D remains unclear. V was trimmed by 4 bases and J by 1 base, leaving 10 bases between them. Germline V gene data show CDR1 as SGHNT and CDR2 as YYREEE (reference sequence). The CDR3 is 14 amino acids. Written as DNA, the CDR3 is TGTGCCAGCAGCCTCCGACACGGCACAGATACGCAGTATTTT. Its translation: CASSLRHGTDTQYF.

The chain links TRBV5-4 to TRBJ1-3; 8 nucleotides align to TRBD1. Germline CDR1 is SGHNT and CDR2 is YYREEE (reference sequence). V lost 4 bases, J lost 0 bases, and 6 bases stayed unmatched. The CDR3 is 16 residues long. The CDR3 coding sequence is TGTGCCAGCAGCCTGGGCGGGACAGGCTCTGGAAACACCATATATTTT. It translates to CASSLGGTGSGNTIYF.

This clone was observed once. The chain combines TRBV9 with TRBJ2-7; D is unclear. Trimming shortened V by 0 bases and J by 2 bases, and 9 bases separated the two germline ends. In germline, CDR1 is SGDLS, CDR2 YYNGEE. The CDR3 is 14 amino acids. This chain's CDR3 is CASSVAVEAYEQYF. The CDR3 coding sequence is TGTGCCAGCAGCGTAGCTGTAGAAGCCTACGAGCAGTACTTC.

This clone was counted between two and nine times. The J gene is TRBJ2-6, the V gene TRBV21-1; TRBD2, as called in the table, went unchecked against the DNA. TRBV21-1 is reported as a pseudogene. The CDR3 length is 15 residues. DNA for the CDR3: TGTGCCAGCAGCAAGTCCGGGGATGGGGCCAACGTCCTGACTTTC. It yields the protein CASSKSGDGANVLTF.

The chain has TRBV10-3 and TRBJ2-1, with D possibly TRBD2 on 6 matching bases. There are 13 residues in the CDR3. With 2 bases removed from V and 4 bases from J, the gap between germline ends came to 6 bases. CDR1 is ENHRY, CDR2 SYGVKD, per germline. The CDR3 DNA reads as TGTGCCATCAGTGAGGGGGGGTACAATGAGCAGTTCTTC. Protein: CAISEGGYNEQFF.

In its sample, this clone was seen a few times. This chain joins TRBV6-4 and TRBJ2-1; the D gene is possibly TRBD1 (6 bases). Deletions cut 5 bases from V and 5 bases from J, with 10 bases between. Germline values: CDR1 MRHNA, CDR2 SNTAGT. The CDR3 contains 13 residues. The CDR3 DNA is TGTGCCAGCAGTTGGGGGCAGAACAATGAGCAGTTCTTC. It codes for CASSWGQNNEQFF.

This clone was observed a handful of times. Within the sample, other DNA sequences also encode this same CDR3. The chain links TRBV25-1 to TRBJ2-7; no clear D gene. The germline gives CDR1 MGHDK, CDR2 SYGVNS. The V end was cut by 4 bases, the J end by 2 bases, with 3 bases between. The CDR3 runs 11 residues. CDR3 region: CASSAAYEQYF. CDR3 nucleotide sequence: TGTGCCAGCAGTGCCGCCTACGAGCAGTACTTC.

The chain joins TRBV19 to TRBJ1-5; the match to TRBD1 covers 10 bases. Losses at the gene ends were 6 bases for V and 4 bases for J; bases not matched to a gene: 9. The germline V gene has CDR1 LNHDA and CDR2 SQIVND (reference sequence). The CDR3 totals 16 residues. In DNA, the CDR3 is TGTGCCAGTAGCCGAGGGGACAGGGGCTGGAATCAGCCCCAGCATTTT. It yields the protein CASSRGDRGWNQPQHF.

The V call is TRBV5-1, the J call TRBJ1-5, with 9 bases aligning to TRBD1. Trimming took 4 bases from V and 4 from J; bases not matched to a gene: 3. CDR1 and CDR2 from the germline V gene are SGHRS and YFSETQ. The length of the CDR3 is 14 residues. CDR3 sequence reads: CASSPGTGNQPQHF. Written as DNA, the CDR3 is TGCGCCAGCAGCCCGGGGACAGGGAATCAGCCCCAGCATTTT.

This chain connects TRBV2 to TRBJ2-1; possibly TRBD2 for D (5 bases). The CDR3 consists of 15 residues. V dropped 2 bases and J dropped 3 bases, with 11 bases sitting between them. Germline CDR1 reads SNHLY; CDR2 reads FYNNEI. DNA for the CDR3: TGTGCCAGCAGTGAACGGGCTAGCAGCTACAATGAGCAGTTCTTC. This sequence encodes CASSERASSYNEQFF.

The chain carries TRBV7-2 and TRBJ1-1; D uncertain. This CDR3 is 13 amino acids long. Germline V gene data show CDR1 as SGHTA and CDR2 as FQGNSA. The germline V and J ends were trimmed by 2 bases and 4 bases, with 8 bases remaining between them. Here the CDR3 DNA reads TGTGCCAGCAGCTTACGGGAACCCACTGAAGCTTTCTTT. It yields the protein CASSLREPTEAFF. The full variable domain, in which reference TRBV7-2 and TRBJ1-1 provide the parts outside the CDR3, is GAGVSQSPSNKVTEKGKDVELRCDPISGHTALYWYRQSLGQGLEFLIYFQGNSAPDKSGLPSDRFSAERTGGSVSTLTIQRTQQEDSAVYLCASSLREPTEAFFGQGTRLTVV.

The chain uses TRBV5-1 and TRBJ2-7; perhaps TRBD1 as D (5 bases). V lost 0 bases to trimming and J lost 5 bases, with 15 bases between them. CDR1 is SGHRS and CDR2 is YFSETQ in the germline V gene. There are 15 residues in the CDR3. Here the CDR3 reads CASSLGGRVKDEQYF. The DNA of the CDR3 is TGCGCCAGCAGCTTGGGGGGCAGGGTGAAGGACGAGCAGTACTTC.

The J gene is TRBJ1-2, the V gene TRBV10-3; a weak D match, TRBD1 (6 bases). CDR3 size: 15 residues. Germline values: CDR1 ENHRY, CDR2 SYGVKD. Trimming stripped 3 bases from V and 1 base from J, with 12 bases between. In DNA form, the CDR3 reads TGTGCCATCAGTGATACCGGGACAATTAACTATGGCTACACCTTC. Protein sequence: CAISDTGTINYGYTF.

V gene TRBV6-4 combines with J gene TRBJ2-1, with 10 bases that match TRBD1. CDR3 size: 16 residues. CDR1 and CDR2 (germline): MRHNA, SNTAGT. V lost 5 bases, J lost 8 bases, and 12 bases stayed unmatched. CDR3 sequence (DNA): TGTGCCAGCAGTCGCGGGACAGGGGAAGTAAGCGATGAGCAGTTCTTC. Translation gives CASSRGTGEVSDEQFF.

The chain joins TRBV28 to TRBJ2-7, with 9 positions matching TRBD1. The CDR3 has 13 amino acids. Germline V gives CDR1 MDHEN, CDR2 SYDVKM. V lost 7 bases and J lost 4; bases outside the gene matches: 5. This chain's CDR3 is CASTRDRVYEQYF. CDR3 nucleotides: TGTGCCAGCACCAGGGACAGGGTGTACGAGCAGTACTTC. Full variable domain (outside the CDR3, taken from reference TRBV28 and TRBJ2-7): DVKVTQSSRYLVKRTGEKVFLECVQDMDHENMFWYRQDPGLGLRLIYFSYDVKMKEKGDIPEGYSVSREKKERFSLILESASTNQTSMYLCASTRDRVYEQYFGPGTRLTVT.

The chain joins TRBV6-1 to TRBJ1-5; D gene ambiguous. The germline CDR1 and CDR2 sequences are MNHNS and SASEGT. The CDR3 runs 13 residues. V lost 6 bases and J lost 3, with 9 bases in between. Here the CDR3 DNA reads TGTGCCAGCAGGCAGGAATTCAATCAGCCCCAGCATTTT. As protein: CASRQEFNQPQHF.

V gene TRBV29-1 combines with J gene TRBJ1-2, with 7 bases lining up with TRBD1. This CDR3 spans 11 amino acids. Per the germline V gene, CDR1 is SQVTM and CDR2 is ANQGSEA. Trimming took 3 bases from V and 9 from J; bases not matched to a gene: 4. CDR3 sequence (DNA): TGCAGCGTTGAGGACAGGCGTAGCTACACCTTC. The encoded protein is CSVEDRRSYTF.

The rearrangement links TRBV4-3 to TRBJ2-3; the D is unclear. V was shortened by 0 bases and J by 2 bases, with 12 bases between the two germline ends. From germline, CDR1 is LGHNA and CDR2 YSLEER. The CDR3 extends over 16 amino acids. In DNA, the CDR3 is TGCGCCAGCAGCCAAGATGCCCGTCCCTACACAGATACGCAGTATTTT. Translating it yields CASSQDARPYTDTQYF.

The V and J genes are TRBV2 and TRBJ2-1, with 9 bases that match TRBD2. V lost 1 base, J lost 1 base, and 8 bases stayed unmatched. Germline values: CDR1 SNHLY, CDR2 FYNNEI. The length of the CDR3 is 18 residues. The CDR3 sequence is CASSEVGSGSGSYNEQFF. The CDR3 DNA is TGTGCCAGCAGTGAAGTAGGTAGCGGGAGCGGATCCTACAATGAGCAGTTCTTC.

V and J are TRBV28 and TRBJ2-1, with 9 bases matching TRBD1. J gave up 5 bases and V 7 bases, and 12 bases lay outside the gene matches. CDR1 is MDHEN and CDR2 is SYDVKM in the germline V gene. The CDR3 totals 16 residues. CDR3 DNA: TGTGCCAGCATCGTCAATCCGGGACAGGGCAACAATGAGCAGTTCTTC. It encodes CASIVNPGQGNNEQFF. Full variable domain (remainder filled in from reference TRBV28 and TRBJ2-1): DVKVTQSSRYLVKRTGEKVFLECVQDMDHENMFWYRQDPGLGLRLIYFSYDVKMKEKGDIPEGYSVSREKKERFSLILESASTNQTSMYLCASIVNPGQGNNEQFFGPGTRLTVL.

CDR3 in DNA: TGTGCCAGCAGACCCCTAGCGGGAGATTTAGGCACAGATACGCAGTATTTT. This encodes CASRPLAGDLGTDTQYF. This chain uses TRBV27 with TRBJ2-3; 10 nucleotides align to TRBD2. Germline CDR1 MNHEY, CDR2 SMNVEV (reference sequence). V was pared by 6 bases and J by 1 base, with 10 bases of the junction left unmatched. This CDR3 region has 17 residues.

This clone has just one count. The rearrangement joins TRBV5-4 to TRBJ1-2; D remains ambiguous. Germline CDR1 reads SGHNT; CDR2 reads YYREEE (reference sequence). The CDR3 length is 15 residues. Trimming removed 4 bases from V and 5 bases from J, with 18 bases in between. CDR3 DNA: TGTGCCAGCAGCCTCCAGCTGGTCCCCAGGTATGGCTACACCTTC. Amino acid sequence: CASSLQLVPRYGYTF.

The CDR3 DNA is TGTGCCAGCAGCGTAGGACAGGGGTTTTCCTACGAGCAGTACTTC. Amino acid sequence: CASSVGQGFSYEQYF. The chain employs TRBV6-1 and TRBJ2-7; 9 bases are shared with TRBD1. V was pared by 6 bases and J by 1 base, with 7 bases of the junction left unmatched. Per the germline V gene, CDR1 is MNHNS and CDR2 is SASEGT. The CDR3 extends over 15 amino acids.

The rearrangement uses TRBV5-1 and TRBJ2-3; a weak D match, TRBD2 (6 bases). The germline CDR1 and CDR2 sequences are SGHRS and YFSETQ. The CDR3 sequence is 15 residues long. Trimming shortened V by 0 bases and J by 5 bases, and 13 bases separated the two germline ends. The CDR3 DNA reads TGCGCCAGCAGCTTGGAGGCGGGAACTGGAGATACGCAGTATTTT. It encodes CASSLEAGTGDTQYF.

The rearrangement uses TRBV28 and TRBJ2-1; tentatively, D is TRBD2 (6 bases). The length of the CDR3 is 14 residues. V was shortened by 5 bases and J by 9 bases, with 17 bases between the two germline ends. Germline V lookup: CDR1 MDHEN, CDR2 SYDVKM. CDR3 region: CASSNMGGLSEQFF. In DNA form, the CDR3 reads TGTGCCAGCAGTAACATGGGGGGTCTTAGTGAGCAGTTCTTC.

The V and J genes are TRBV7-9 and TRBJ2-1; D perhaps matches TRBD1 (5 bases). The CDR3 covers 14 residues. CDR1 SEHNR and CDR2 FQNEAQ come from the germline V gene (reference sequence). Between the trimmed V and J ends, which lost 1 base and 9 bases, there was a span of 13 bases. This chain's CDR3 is CASSLVAGMSEQFF. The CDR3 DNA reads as TGTGCCAGCAGCTTAGTGGCAGGGATGAGTGAGCAGTTCTTC.

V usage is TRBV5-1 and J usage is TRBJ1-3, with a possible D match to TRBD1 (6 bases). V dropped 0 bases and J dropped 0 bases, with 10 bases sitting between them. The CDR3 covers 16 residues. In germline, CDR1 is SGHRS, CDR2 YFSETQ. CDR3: CASSLVSGDSGNTIYF. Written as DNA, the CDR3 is TGCGCCAGCAGCTTGGTTTCAGGGGACTCTGGAAACACCATATATTTT.

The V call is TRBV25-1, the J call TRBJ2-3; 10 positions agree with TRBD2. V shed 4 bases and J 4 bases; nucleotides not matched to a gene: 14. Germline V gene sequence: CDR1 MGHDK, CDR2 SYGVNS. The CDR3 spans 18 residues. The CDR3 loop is CASSAIEGSGRAPDTQYF. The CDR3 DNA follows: TGTGCCAGCAGTGCAATAGAGGGCAGCGGGAGGGCCCCAGATACGCAGTATTTT.

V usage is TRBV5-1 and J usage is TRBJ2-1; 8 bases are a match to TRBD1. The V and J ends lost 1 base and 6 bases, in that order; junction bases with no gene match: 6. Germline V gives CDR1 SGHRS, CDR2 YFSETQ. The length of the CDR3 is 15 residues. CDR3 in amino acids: CASSLRTGNSNEQFF. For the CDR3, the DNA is TGCGCCAGCAGCTTGAGGACAGGGAACAGCAATGAGCAGTTCTTC.

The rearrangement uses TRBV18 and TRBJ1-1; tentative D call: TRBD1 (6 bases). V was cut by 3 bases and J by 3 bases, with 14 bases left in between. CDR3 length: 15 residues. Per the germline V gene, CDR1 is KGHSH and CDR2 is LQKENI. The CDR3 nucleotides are TGTGCCAGCTCACCGAAAGACGGACAGTACACTGAAGCTTTCTTT. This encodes CASSPKDGQYTEAFF.

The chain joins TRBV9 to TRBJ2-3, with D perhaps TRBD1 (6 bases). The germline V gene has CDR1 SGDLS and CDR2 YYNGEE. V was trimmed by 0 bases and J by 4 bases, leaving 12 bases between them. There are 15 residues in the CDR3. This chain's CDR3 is CASSVAPGEPDTQYF. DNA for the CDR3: TGTGCCAGCAGCGTAGCTCCAGGGGAACCAGATACGCAGTATTTT.